This entry concerns a single TCR beta chain. These data originate in a study of blood T cell repertoires in COVID-19. The germline V gene encodes CDR1 SGHTA and CDR2 FQGTGA. The V gene end was trimmed by 5 bases and the J gene end by 2 bases; junction bases not matched to a gene: 1. The CDR3 is 13 residues long. Here immunoSEQ multiplex PCR was the method, and the copy in TCRdb shows in-frame clones only, minus some. Of 150,000 to 200,000 clones in the sample, around nine tenths were seen once. The receptor's source is a man younger than 30 with active or convalescent COVID-19. The sample comprised peripheral blood. The chain has TRBV7-3 and TRBJ1-2; TRBD1 aligns across 8 bases. CDR3 in amino acids: CASSRTGNYGYTF. DNA for the CDR3: TGTGCCAGCAGCAGGACAGGGAACTATGGCTACACCTTC.